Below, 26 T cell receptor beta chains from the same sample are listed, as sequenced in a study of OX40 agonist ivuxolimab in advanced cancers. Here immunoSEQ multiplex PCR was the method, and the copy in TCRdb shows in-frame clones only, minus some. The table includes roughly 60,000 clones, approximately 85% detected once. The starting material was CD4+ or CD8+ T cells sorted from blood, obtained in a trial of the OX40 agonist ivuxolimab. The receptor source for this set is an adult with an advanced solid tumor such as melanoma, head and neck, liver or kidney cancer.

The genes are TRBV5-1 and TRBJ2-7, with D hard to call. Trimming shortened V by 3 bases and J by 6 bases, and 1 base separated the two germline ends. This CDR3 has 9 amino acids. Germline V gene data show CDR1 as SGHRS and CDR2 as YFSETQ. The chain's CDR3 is CASSCEQYF. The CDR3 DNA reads TGCGCCAGCAGCTGCGAGCAGTACTTC. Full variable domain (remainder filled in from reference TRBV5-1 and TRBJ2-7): KAGVTQTPRYLIKTRGQQVTLSCSPISGHRSVSWYQQTPGQGLQFLFEYFSETQRNKGNFPGRFSGRQFSNSRSEMNVSTLELGDSALYLCASSCEQYFGPGTRLTVT.

The CDR3 DNA follows: TGTGCCAGCAGCGGCCGGGACAGCTCCTACAATGAGCAGTTCTTC. Translating it yields CASSGRDSSYNEQFF. The chain uses TRBV11-3 and TRBJ2-1, with 7 bases aligning to TRBD1. Germline lookup yields CDR1 SGHNT and CDR2 YENEEA. The CDR3 has 15 residues. The trim removed 5 bases at V and 0 bases at J, leaving 4 bases unmatched.

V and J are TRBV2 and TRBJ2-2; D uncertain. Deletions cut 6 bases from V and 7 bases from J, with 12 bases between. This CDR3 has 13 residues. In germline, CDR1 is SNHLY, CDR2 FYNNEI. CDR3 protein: CASSLTFGGELFF. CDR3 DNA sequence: TGTGCCAGCAGCCTAACTTTTGGCGGGGAGCTGTTTTTT.

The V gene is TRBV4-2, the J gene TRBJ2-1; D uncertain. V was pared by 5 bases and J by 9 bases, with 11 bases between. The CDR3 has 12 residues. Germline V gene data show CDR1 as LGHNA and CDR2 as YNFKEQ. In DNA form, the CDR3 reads TGTGCCAGCAGCGAGAAAGGATCTGAGCAGTTCTTC. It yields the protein CASSEKGSEQFF.

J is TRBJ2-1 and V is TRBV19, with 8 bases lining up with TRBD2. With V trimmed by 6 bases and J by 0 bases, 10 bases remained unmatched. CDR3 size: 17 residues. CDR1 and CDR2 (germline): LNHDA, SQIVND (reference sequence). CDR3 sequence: CASSLSGGPGSYNEQFF. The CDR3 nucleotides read TGTGCCAGTAGCCTTTCGGGGGGGCCGGGCTCCTACAATGAGCAGTTCTTC.

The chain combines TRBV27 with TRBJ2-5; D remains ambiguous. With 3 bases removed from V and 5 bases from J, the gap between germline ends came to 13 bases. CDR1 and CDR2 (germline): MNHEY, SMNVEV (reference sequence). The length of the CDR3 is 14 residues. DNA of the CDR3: TGTGCCAGCAGTTTGTTAGCCACCAGGGAGACCCAGTACTTC. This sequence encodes CASSLLATRETQYF.

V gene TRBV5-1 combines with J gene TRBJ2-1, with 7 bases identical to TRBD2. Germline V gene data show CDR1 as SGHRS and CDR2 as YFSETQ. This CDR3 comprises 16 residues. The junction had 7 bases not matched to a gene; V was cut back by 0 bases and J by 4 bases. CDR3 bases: TGCGCCAGCAGCTTGGGCGGGGGTGTGGGGTACAATGAGCAGTTCTTC. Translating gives CASSLGGGVGYNEQFF.

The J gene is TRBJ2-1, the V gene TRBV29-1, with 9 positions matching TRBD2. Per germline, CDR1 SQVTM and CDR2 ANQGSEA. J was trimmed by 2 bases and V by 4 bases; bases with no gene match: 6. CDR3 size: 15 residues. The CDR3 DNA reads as TGCAGCGTTGTGTCGTTAGCGGGGGCCTACAATGAGCAGTTCTTC. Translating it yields CSVVSLAGAYNEQFF.

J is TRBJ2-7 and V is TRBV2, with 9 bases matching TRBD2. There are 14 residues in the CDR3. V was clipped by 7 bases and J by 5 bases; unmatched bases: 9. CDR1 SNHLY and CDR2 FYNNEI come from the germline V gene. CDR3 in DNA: TGTGCCAGCAACCCGGGACTAGCTAGCGACGAGCAGTACTTC. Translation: CASNPGLASDEQYF.

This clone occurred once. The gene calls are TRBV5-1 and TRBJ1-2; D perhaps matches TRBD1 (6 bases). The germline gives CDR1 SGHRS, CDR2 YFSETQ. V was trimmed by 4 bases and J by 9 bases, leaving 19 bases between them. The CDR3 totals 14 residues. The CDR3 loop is CASSLAGAEQRYTF. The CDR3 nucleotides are TGCGCCAGCAGCCTAGCGGGGGCAGAACAACGCTACACCTTC.

The CDR3: CASSLRGGQTSGNTIYF. The CDR3, as DNA: TGTGCCAGCAGCTTACGGGGGGGGCAGACCTCTGGAAACACCATATATTTT. The V gene is TRBV11-2, the J gene TRBJ1-3, with D maybe TRBD1 (6 bases). The CDR3 is 17 residues long. V lost 2 bases and J 0 bases, leaving 14 bases between the germline ends. Looked up from germline, CDR1 is SGHAT and CDR2 is FQNNGV.

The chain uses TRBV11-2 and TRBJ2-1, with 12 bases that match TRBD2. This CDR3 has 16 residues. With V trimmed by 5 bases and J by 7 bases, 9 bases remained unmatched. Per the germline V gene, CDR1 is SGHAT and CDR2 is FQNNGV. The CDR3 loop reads CASSPLAGGPVNEQFF. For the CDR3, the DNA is TGTGCCAGCAGCCCTCTAGCGGGAGGGCCAGTGAATGAGCAGTTCTTC.

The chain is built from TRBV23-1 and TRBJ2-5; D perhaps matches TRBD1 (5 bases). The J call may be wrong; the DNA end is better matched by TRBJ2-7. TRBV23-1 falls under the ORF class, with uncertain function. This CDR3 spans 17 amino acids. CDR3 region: CASSQPRRTNYSYEQYF. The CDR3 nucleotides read TGCGCCAGCAGTCAACCGCGACGGACAAACTACTCCTACGAGCAGTACTTC.

CDR3 DNA: TGTGCCAGCAGTGAAGGATGGGGCGGGTTCGGGGAGACCCAGTACTTC. Residues: CASSEGWGGFGETQYF. The rearrangement joins TRBV2 to TRBJ2-5; either TRBD1 or TRBD2 may supply D (5 bases each). Trimming left V 1 base short and J 5 bases short, with 17 bases between. The CDR3 runs to 16 residues. From germline, CDR1 is SNHLY and CDR2 FYNNEI.

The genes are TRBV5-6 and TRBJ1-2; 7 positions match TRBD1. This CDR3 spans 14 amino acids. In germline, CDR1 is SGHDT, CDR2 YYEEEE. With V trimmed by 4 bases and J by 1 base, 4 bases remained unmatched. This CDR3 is CASSPGQVNYGYTF. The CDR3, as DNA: TGTGCCAGCAGCCCCGGACAGGTTAACTATGGCTACACCTTC. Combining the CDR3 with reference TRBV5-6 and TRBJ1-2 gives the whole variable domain DAGVTQSPTHLIKTRGQQVTLRCSPKSGHDTVSWYQQALGQGPQFIFQYYEEEERQRGNFPDRFSGHQFPNYSSELNVNALLLGDSALYLCASSPGQVNYGYTFGSGTRLTVV.

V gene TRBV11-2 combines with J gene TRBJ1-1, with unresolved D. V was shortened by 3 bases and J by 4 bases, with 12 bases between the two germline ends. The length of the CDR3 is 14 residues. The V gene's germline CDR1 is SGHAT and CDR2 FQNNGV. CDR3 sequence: CASSLALESTEAFF. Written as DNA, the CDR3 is TGTGCCAGCAGCTTGGCTCTCGAGAGCACTGAAGCTTTCTTT.

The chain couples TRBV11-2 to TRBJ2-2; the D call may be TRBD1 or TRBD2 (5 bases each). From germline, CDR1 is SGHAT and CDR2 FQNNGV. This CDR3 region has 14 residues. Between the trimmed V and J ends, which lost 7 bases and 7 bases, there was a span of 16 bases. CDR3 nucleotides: TGTGCCAGCACCGCAGGGTCCCGGGACGGGGAGCTGTTTTTT. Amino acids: CASTAGSRDGELFF.

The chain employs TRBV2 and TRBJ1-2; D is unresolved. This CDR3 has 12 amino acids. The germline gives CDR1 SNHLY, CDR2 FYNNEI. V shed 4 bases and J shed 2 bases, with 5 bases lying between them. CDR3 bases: TGTGCCAGCAGTGCGGGGAACTATGGCTACACCTTC. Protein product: CASSAGNYGYTF.

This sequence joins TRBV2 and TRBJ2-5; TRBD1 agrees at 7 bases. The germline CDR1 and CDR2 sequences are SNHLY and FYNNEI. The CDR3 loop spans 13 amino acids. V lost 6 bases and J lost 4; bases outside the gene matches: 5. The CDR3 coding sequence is TGTGCCAGCAGAGGTGCAGGGGGAGAGACCCAGTACTTC. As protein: CASRGAGGETQYF.

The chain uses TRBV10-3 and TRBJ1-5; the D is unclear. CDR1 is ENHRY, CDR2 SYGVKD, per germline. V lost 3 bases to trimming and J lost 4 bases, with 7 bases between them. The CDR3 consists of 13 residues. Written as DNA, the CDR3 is TGTGCCATCAGTGAAAGTGAGAATCAGCCCCAGCATTTT. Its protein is CAISESENQPQHF.

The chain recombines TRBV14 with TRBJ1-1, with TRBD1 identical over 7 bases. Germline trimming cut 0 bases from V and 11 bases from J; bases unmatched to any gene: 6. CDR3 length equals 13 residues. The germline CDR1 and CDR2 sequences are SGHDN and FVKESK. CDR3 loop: CASSQDRQGSAFF. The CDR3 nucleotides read TGTGCCAGCAGCCAAGATCGACAGGGAAGCGCTTTCTTT.

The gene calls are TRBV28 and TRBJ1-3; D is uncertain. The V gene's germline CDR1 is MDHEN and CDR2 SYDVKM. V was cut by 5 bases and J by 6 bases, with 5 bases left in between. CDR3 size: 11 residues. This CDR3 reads CASSGENTIYF. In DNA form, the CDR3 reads TGTGCCAGCAGTGGGGAAAACACCATATATTTT.

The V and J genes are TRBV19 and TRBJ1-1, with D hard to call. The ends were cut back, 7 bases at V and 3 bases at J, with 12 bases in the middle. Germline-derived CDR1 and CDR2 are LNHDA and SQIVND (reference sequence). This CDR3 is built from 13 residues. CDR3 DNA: TGTGCCAGTACCCAGCGGGGTTACACTGAAGCTTTCTTT. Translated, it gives CASTQRGYTEAFF.

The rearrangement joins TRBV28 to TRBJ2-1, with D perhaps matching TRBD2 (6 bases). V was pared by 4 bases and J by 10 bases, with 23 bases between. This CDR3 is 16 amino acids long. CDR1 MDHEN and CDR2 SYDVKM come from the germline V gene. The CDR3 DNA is TGTGCCAGCAGTTCCCGAGGAGGGAGCTCCTCGGGAGAGCAGTTCTTC. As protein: CASSSRGGSSSGEQFF.

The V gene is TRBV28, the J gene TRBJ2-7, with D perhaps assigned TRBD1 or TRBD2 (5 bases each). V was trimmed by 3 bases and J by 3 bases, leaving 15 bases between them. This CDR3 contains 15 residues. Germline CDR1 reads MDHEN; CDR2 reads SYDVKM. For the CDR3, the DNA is TGTGCCAGCAGTTTCCAACGGGACCCCCTCTACGAGCAGTACTTC. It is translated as CASSFQRDPLYEQYF. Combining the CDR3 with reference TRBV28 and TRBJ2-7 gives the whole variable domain DVKVTQSSRYLVKRTGEKVFLECVQDMDHENMFWYRQDPGLGLRLIYFSYDVKMKEKGDIPEGYSVSREKKERFSLILESASTNQTSMYLCASSFQRDPLYEQYFGPGTRLTVT.

CDR3 residues: CASSIPPFGGYTF. Written as DNA, the CDR3 is TGTGCCAGTAGTATTCCCCCTTTTGGTGGCTACACCTTC. The gene calls are TRBV19 and TRBJ1-2; D remains ambiguous. This CDR3 comprises 13 residues. V lost 3 bases to trimming and J lost 7 bases, with 12 bases between them. Germline CDR1 and CDR2: LNHDA and SQIVND (reference sequence).